This paragraph reports one TCR beta chain. Its specificity is not known. This sample stems from a study of T cell responses to AZD1222 COVID-19 vaccine. Study-wide findings and caveats: Receipt of two AZD1222 doses was followed by a rise in Spike-specific TCR breadth and depth. The donor cohort was predominantly white British with a female majority, and clonal diversity may have been underestimated. Unmutated variant regions are reportedly targeted by nearly half of spike-specific TCRs. At 160-218 and 743-854, vaccine-associated CD4 TCRs were dominant, and they spanned spike.

Some clones are missing from TCRdb's copy, which holds only in-frame ones; the method was immunoSEQ multiplex PCR. The sample records some 84,000 clones, roughly 89% being singletons. The CDR3 runs to 14 residues. The V segment lost 4 bases and the J segment 5 bases; nucleotides outside the gene matches: 4. Germline V gene lookup returns CDR1 KGHDR and CDR2 SFDVKD. V is TRBV24-1 and J is TRBJ2-7; 10 bases align to TRBD1. This sample comprised peripheral blood, obtained 28 days after the second AZD1222 dose. This receptor was identified in an adult who received the AZD1222 COVID-19 vaccine. This chain's CDR3 is CATSEGQGRHEQYF. CDR3 DNA: TGTGCCACCAGTGAGGGACAGGGGAGGCACGAGCAGTACTTC.